Included here is one TCR beta chain sequence, with context. The antigen is unknown. PCR primers comprised 60 Vbeta and 13 Jbeta primers. Here immunoSEQ multiplex PCR was the method, and the copy in TCRdb shows in-frame clones only, minus some. The sample has around 100,000 clones; approximately 70% are singletons. The record originates from a study of cytomegalovirus exposure and HLA in healthy donors. Trimming pared 4 bases from V and 11 bases from J, leaving 12 bases between. The germline CDR1 and CDR2 sequences are SQVTM and ANQGSEA. The CDR3 contains 11 residues. Findings of the study overall: When analyzed later, the rates of TCR association showed variation by HLA locus, with DRB1 the most and HLA-C the fewest. Reportedly, TCR beta sequences accurately predicted HLA-A and HLA-B alleles in most subjects.

The sequenced material came from PBMCs. The V and J genes are TRBV29-1 and TRBJ2-1; possible D gene TRBD2, 5 bases. The sequence came from a woman younger than 35 in good health and CMV-seropositive. The CDR3 sequence is CSVAREMKQFF. The CDR3 region has the DNA TGCAGCGTTGCCCGGGAAATGAAGCAGTTCTTC.